This TCR beta chain came from a study of Ad26.COV2.S vaccination and SARS-CoV-2 variants. Overall study: Once or twice, 56 days apart, Ad26.COV2.S was delivered intramuscularly. General study results and limits: The study found higher spike-specific TCR breadth in vaccine than placebo recipients.

This clone was detected a few times. What it recognizes is unknown. Sequencing was performed with immunoSEQ multiplex PCR; in TCRdb, only in-frame clones are kept and a portion is missing. The table includes about 480,000 clones, approximately 90% detected once. Treatment of the sample: some 19 received Ad26.COV2.S at low or high dose, single or two shots; 5 received placebo; per-sample allocation not given. Day 63 after the first vaccine or placebo injection was the time point for sampling. The TCR comes from a person between 18 and 59 years old who received the Ad26.COV2.S COVID-19 vaccine or a placebo. The sequencing here drew on peripheral blood, taken in a trial of Ad26.COV2.S vaccine versus placebo.

The CDR3 spells CASRRGLAGENEQFF. The CDR3 nucleotides read TGTGCCAGCCGAAGAGGACTAGCGGGAGAGAATGAGCAGTTCTTC. The gene calls are TRBV3-1 (or the pseudogene TRBV3-2) and TRBJ2-1; 13 bases are shared with TRBD2. V gave up 8 bases and J gave up 7 bases; unmatched junction bases: 8. Per the germline V gene, CDR1 is LGHDT and CDR2 is YNNKEL (reference sequence). CDR3 size: 15 residues.